This TCR beta chain is drawn from a study of T cells in Graves' hyperthyroidism and ophthalmopathy (dated 2019 in TCRdb). Notes on the research overall: Peripheral blood was sampled at the time of initial diagnosis, prior to any treatment. The 90 or so discovery patients were randomly split 7:3 into training and test sets. The paper describes TCR Vbeta CDR3 sequencing of 120 to 150 peripheral blood samples, made up of fewer than 50 ophthalmopathy patients, around 78 hyperthyroidism patients and roughly 17 progressor patients. Following sampling, methimazole starting at 30 mg daily was given to hyperthyroidism patients, and high-dose intravenous methylprednisolone was given to ophthalmopathy patients. Whether ophthalmopathy could be predicted prospectively was tested in an independent validation cohort made up of roughly 20 hyperthyroidism patients plus 17 patients who later progressed to ophthalmopathy. TCR V-J signatures able to tell the groups apart were searched for in a discovery cohort of 100 patients, of whom approximately 40 had Graves' ophthalmopathy and roughly 59 had stable Graves' hyperthyroidism. The study also compared thyroid tissue and blood T-cell repertoires from a handful of Graves' hyperthyroidism patients. The paper's findings and limits, for the study overall: No statistical method was used to fix the sample size in advance, and group allocation was not hidden from the investigators. During validation, the model predicted progression to ophthalmopathy a median of around 7 months ahead of onset, with around 70% sensitivity and almost 75% specificity. In cross-validation, a model built on a 13 V-J signature told ophthalmopathy apart from stable hyperthyroidism with approximately 90% sensitivity and around 84% specificity, and in testing the same model reached 80%/75%. Most expanded thyroid clonotypes (frequency above 0.001) were also detected in blood, suggesting blood repertoires may reflect thyroid immune responses.

Moderately to severely active disease, a Clinical Activity Score of at least 3, a NOSPECS grade of at least 4, and a duration under 3 months were present in ophthalmopathy patients. Patients with uncontrolled infections, other autoimmune diseases, pregnancy or lactation were excluded. Clinical symptoms, serum thyroxine and TRAb, thyroid ultrasound, and orbital computed tomography formed the basis for the diagnoses. PBMCs were separated from around 9.1 ml of fresh peripheral blood using Ficoll-Paque density gradient centrifugation. Total RNA was extracted using Trizol reagent, and RNA quality was assessed on an Agilent 2100 Bioanalyzer. The TCR beta CDR3 regions were amplified from RNA transcripts. For the first round of RT-PCR on the TCR CDR3, the HTBI primer set was used together with the Qiagen OneStep RT-PCR kit. The libraries were constructed in a second round of multiplex PCR and then size-selected and purified. Paired-end sequencing of the libraries was performed with 100 bp reads on an Illumina HiSeq2000. Per the original workflow: SOAPnuke was used to process the raw data, throwing out any read that contained adapters or uncalled bases, had a mean Phred below 15, or lacked an exact constant-primer or identifier match. High-quality paired reads were merged with COPE v1.2.5, and unique nucleotide sequences were defined as clonotypes. Clonotypes were aligned to IMGT TRBV, TRBD and TRBJ reference segments using MiTCR v1.1. The analysis was restricted to V-J combinations with a frequency above 0.0001, which together covered just over 98% of the repertoires. A TCS score was defined as the ratio between F50 (clonal expansion) and ExV (chaos), using BLOSUM62-based TCRdist between CDR3 peptides within each V-J. Welch's t-statistics and random forest reduced several hundred V-J features to fewer than 15, which were used in a naive Bayes classifier (R e1071). TCRdb trimmed the raw reads at Q25, called clones with MiXCR and kept productive beta chains. Merged by CDR3 protein, the rows form single entries marked with the most common genes and DNA. The V and J calls come from TCRdb's annotation, not from the publication. Counted in this sample were about 270,000 distinct CDR3 sequences; roughly 22% of them appeared once. Around 60% of the sample rests with the top ten.

CDR1 SNHLY and CDR2 FYNNEI are derived from the germline V gene. From the cysteine through the phenylalanine, the CDR3 covers 12 amino acids. The CDR3 DNA has 36 bases and is translated from base 1. V was cut back by 10 bases and J by 3 bases, leaving a gap of 9 bases between them. On this clonotype itself: Its antigen is not yet known. Base qualities are not at hand, and no much larger clone is one base apart.

The sequenced material came from blood. The sequence links TRBV2 to TRBJ1-4; the D gene cannot be named for sure. This clonotype originated in a man aged 25-45 years with Graves' ophthalmopathy. The CDR3 here reads CATQASNEKLFF. The sequenced DNA: TGTGCCACCCAGGCTTCTAATGAAAAACTGTTTTTT.